This T cell receptor (beta chain) was retrieved from a study of Graves' ophthalmopathy and Graves' hyperthyroidism. This clonotype was seen ten or more times. Amplifying from RNA transcripts, the study obtained TCR beta CDR3 regions. RT-PCR was first run with HTBI primers, then multiplex PCR in a second round. Using its own MiXCR run on the multiplex PCR reads, TCRdb lists one record per CDR3 protein. The table includes over a million distinct CDR3 sequences, around a third detected once. The V segment lost 4 bases and the J segment 2 bases; nucleotides outside the gene matches: 5. CDR3 length: 15 amino acids. Per germline, CDR1 PRHDT and CDR2 FYEKMQ (reference sequence).

This TCR came from an adult man with Graves' hyperthyroidism. The chain uses TRBV13 and TRBJ1-2; 9 nucleotides line up with TRBD1. Sequencing input: peripheral blood or thyroid tissue (not recorded which). As DNA, the CDR3 is TGTGCCAGCAGCTCGACCGGGACAGGGAACTATGGCTACACCTTC. Protein sequence: CASSSTGTGNYGYTF.